Presented here are 9 T cell receptor beta chains from one specimen sequenced in a study of breast tumors, draining lymph nodes, adjacent tissues. Samples came from axillary lymph nodes draining the breast cancer. Via MiXCR, TCRdb re-called the multiplex PCR reads, giving one row per CDR3 protein. The sample holds 180,000 or so distinct CDR3 sequences, approximately 31% seen once. Sequenced input: axillary lymph node tissue. All receptors derive from a female donor with breast cancer. Some clones in this sample may be carry-over from other donors' samples.

The rearrangement joins TRBV30 to TRBJ2-1; D remains unclear. The germline V and J ends were trimmed by 2 bases and 0 bases, with 11 bases remaining between them. The CDR3 runs 15 residues. Looked up from germline, CDR1 is GTSNPN and CDR2 is SVGIG (reference sequence). Here the CDR3 DNA reads TGTGCCTGGAGTAAGGGCAGGAGCTCCTACAATGAGCAGTTCTTC. Protein product: CAWSKGRSSYNEQFF.

Worth noting for this clonotype: A much bigger clone sits one base away, suggesting this may be a read error. This chain connects TRBV4-3 to TRBJ2-2, with D unresolved. CDR3 length: 23 amino acids. Germline-derived CDR1 and CDR2 are LGHNA and YSLEER. Trimming removed 4 bases at V and 1 base at J, with 34 bases between. DNA of the CDR3: TGCGCCAGCAGCCGAAAAGATTTTAAACATTTGTGGGTTTTTGGTATGAACACCGGGGAGCTGTTTTTT. It yields the protein CASSRKDFKHLWVFGMNTGELFF.

A remark on this clonotype: Given a much more abundant clone one base away, this may be a read error. The J gene is TRBJ2-7, the V gene TRBV5-1; D is possibly TRBD2 (6 bases). V was cut by 0 bases and J by 5 bases, with 15 bases left in between. The CDR3 is made up of 15 amino acids. Germline CDR1 and CDR2: SGHRS and YFSETQ. The CDR3 region has the DNA TGCGCCAGCAGCTTGGTAGGAGGGGCTGGCCACGAGCAGTACTTC. Its translation is CASSLVGGAGHEQYF.

The chain has TRBV20-1 and TRBJ1-6; 7 bases align to TRBD1. After removal of 6 bases from V and 7 bases from J, the junction contained 15 bases not matched to a gene. The CDR3 totals 16 residues. In germline, CDR1 is DFQATT, CDR2 SNEGSKA (reference sequence). CDR3 DNA sequence: TGCAGTGCCCTTGACAGGGACCGTCCTGGAAATTCACCCCTCCACTTT. It specifies CSALDRDRPGNSPLHF.

Many counts were recorded for this clonotype. The chain employs TRBV6-6 and TRBJ2-1, with 9 bases lining up with TRBD2. The CDR3 spans 16 residues. Looked up from germline, CDR1 is MNHNY and CDR2 is SVGAGI (reference sequence). V lost 8 bases, J lost 5 bases, and 13 bases stayed unmatched. The CDR3 reads CASGAGGAMFNNEQFF. CDR3 DNA: TGTGCCAGCGGGGCGGGGGGGGCTATGTTTAACAATGAGCAGTTCTTC.

Ten or more counts support this clonotype. The chain employs TRBV11-2 and TRBJ1-5; weak D call: TRBD1 (5 bases). This CDR3 region has 14 residues. Germline V gene lookup returns CDR1 SGHAT and CDR2 FQNNGV. V was shortened by 5 bases and J by 3 bases, with 11 bases between the two germline ends. This CDR3 is CASSTGHPNQPQHF. CDR3 DNA: TGTGCCAGCAGCACAGGACATCCCAATCAGCCCCAGCATTTT.

This clonotype appeared once. A junction boundary mismatches the germline segment, possibly from a read error. Written as DNA, the CDR3 is TGCGGTGCCCGACAGTGGGGAGAGACCCACTACTTC. This translates into CGARQWGETHYF. The chain has TRBV20-1 and TRBJ2-5; tentatively, D is TRBD1 or TRBD2 (5 bases each). The CDR3 length is 12 residues. Germline assignment: CDR1 DFQATT and CDR2 SNEGSKA (reference sequence).

This clonotype has at least ten counts. The chain employs TRBV10-1 and TRBJ1-6, with D perhaps TRBD1 (6 bases). The V gene lost 0 bases and the J gene lost 6 bases, with 21 bases spanning the gap. CDR1 is WNHNN, CDR2 SYGVQD, per germline (reference sequence). This CDR3 is built from 19 residues. CDR3 residues: CASSESKGLLEQGNSPLHF. The DNA of the CDR3 is TGCGCCAGCAGTGAGTCTAAGGGCTTGTTAGAACAGGGTAATTCACCCCTCCACTTT.

As for this clonotype: An end of the junction differs from the germline gene, which may be a read error. The chain is built from TRBV29-1 and TRBJ1-1, with D unresolved. Germline lookup yields CDR1 SQVTM and CDR2 ANQGSEA. The CDR3 runs to 13 residues. The CDR3 DNA is TGCAGCGTTGGTTTAAAGGGAGGTACTGAAGCTTTCTTC. Its translation: CSVGLKGGTEAFF.